The rows below give T cell receptor beta chains drawn from one sample of a study of memory CD4+ T cells and cytomegalovirus serostatus. Data came from immunoSEQ multiplex PCR; TCRdb stores just in-frame clones and leaves some out. This sample has some 67,000 clones, with 75% to 80% found just once. Sequencing input: memory CD4+ T cells from blood. The receptor source for this set is an adult in good health and CMV-seropositive. Each CDR3 is given with its conserved first and last residue. Fields, in order: clone size, D gene, V gene, J gene, CDR3 protein, CDR3 DNA. The D gene is left open where the match is weak. Rows may omit the clone size; those that give it use once, few, many or a size class.

clone_size: .
d_call: .
v_call: TRBV6-5
j_call: TRBJ2-7
cdr3_aa: CASKLSDSFYEQYF
cdr3_nt: TGTGCCAGCAAACTTTCGGACAGCTTTTACGAGCAGTACTTC

clone_size: .
d_call: .
v_call: TRBV29-1
j_call: TRBJ2-6
cdr3_aa: CSALRQPHNSGANVLTF
cdr3_nt: TGCAGCGCCCTACGACAGCCGCATAACTCTGGGGCCAACGTCCTGACTTTC

clone_size: .
d_call: .
v_call: TRBV4-2
j_call: TRBJ1-2
cdr3_aa: CASSRGQSNYGYTF
cdr3_nt: TGTGCCAGCAGCCGAGGACAGTCTAACTATGGCTACACCTTC

clone_size: .
d_call: .
v_call: TRBV6-5
j_call: TRBJ2-5
cdr3_aa: CASSYSGGDETQYF
cdr3_nt: TGTGCCAGCAGTTACTCAGGAGGAGATGAGACCCAGTACTTC

clone_size: .
d_call: TRBD1
v_call: TRBV10-1
j_call: TRBJ1-2
cdr3_aa: CASSEPGQRYGYTF
cdr3_nt: TGCGCCAGCAGTGAGCCGGGACAGCGCTATGGCTACACCTTC

clone_size: .
d_call: .
v_call: TRBV29-1
j_call: TRBJ1-1
cdr3_aa: CSVEDMDTPKAFF
cdr3_nt: TGCAGCGTTGAAGATATGGACACCCCGAAGGCTTTCTTT

clone_size: .
d_call: .
v_call: TRBV10-3
j_call: TRBJ1-1
cdr3_aa: CAISESGAQNTEAFF
cdr3_nt: TGTGCCATCAGTGAGTCGGGGGCGCAGAACACTGAAGCTTTCTTT

clone_size: .
d_call: .
v_call: TRBV5-5
j_call: TRBJ2-5
cdr3_aa: CASSPRGRGGETQYF
cdr3_nt: TGTGCCAGCAGCCCACGGGGCAGGGGTGGGGAGACCCAGTACTTC

clone_size: .
d_call: .
v_call: TRBV28
j_call: TRBJ2-7
cdr3_aa: CASSLTGFEQYF
cdr3_nt: TGTGCCAGCAGTCTCACAGGGTTCGAGCAGTACTTC

clone_size: few
d_call: .
v_call: TRBV6-5
j_call: TRBJ1-6
cdr3_aa: CASSKRSSYNSPLHF
cdr3_nt: TGTGCCAGCAGTAAAAGATCTTCCTATAATTCACCCCTCCACTTT

clone_size: .
d_call: TRBD1
v_call: TRBV10-3
j_call: TRBJ2-1
cdr3_aa: CAINQEQGVLLF
cdr3_nt: TGTGCCATCAACCAGGAACAGGGGGTTCTCCTCTTC

clone_size: .
d_call: .
v_call: TRBV19
j_call: TRBJ2-1
cdr3_aa: CASSEARGSYNEQFF
cdr3_nt: TGTGCCAGTAGTGAGGCTAGAGGCTCCTACAATGAGCAGTTCTTC

clone_size: .
d_call: TRBD1
v_call: TRBV10-1
j_call: TRBJ2-2
cdr3_aa: CASSEGTGGQNTGELFF
cdr3_nt: TGCGCCAGCAGTGAGGGGACAGGGGGACAGAACACCGGGGAGCTGTTTTTT

clone_size: .
d_call: .
v_call: TRBV9
j_call: TRBJ1-2
cdr3_aa: CASSVEAGRDVGGYTF
cdr3_nt: TGTGCCAGCAGCGTAGAGGCCGGCAGGGACGTCGGGGGCTACACCTTC

clone_size: many
d_call: .
v_call: TRBV2
j_call: TRBJ2-3
cdr3_aa: CASRPDSVWTQYF
cdr3_nt: TGTGCCAGCAGGCCGGACTCGGTGTGGACGCAGTATTTT

clone_size: .
d_call: TRBD2
v_call: TRBV7-8
j_call: TRBJ2-3
cdr3_aa: CASSLAWTSGSVADTQYF
cdr3_nt: TGTGCCAGCAGCTTAGCTTGGACTAGCGGGAGTGTCGCAGATACGCAGTATTTT

clone_size: .
d_call: .
v_call: TRBV4-1
j_call: TRBJ1-5
cdr3_aa: CASSQDVADFLTRHF
cdr3_nt: TGCGCCAGCAGCCAAGATGTGGCAGATTTTCTAACCCGGCATTTT

clone_size: .
d_call: .
v_call: TRBV5-1
j_call: TRBJ2-1
cdr3_aa: CASSLWAGPNEQFF
cdr3_nt: TGCGCCAGCAGCTTGTGGGCAGGCCCGAATGAGCAGTTCTTC

clone_size: .
d_call: .
v_call: TRBV9
j_call: TRBJ2-1
cdr3_aa: CASSVDPGLRINEQFF
cdr3_nt: TGTGCCAGCAGCGTAGACCCGGGCCTCCGTATCAATGAGCAGTTCTTC

clone_size: few
d_call: .
v_call: TRBV7-9
j_call: TRBJ2-7
cdr3_aa: CASSSIPGSYEQYF
cdr3_nt: TGTGCCAGCAGCTCTATTCCAGGGTCCTACGAGCAGTACTTC

clone_size: .
d_call: .
v_call: TRBV27
j_call: TRBJ2-1
cdr3_aa: CASSLSSSVDPMLF
cdr3_nt: TGTGCCAGCAGTTTGTCGTCTAGCGTCGACCCCATGCTCTTC

clone_size: .
d_call: .
v_call: TRBV18
j_call: TRBJ1-6
cdr3_aa: CASSPFFGDNSPLHF
cdr3_nt: TGTGCCAGCTCACCATTCTTCGGGGATAATTCACCCCTCCACTTT

clone_size: .
d_call: TRBD2
v_call: TRBV9
j_call: TRBJ2-3
cdr3_aa: CASSTRLAGDTDTQYF
cdr3_nt: TGTGCCAGCAGCACTAGACTAGCGGGGGACACAGATACGCAGTATTTT

clone_size: .
d_call: .
v_call: TRBV6-1
j_call: TRBJ2-5
cdr3_aa: CASSEVWGTVETQYF
cdr3_nt: TGTGCCAGCAGTGAAGTTTGGGGGACGGTGGAGACCCAGTACTTC

clone_size: .
d_call: TRBD1
v_call: TRBV5-8
j_call: TRBJ1-5
cdr3_aa: CASSLRQGGGNQPQHF
cdr3_nt: TGTGCCAGCAGCCTTCGACAGGGTGGAGGCAATCAGCCCCAGCATTTT